One T cell receptor beta chain is described in this entry. Its antigen specificity is not known. Base qualities are missing; no much larger clone stands one base away. V loses 6 bases, J loses 6 bases, and the germline ends lie 17 bases apart. CDR1 and CDR2 were assigned from the germline V gene as MDHEN and SYDVKM. The CDR3 holds 15 amino acids from the cysteine to the phenylalanine. The DNA shown is the 45-base CDR3, in frame from base 1. The data are from a study of T cell responses to AZD1222 COVID-19 vaccine (TCRdb year 2021). Broadly, across the study: AZD1222 recipients given second doses at about 4 weeks or at about 12 weeks were pooled, since spike-specific TCR depth and breadth were not found to differ between the two schedules. A total of about 240 trial participants underwent TCR sequencing, of whom around 200 received two doses of AZD1222 and about 25 received two doses of the MenACWY control vaccine. Trial participants were enrolled by age into 18-55, 56-69 and 70-plus year subgroups, with 148, 28 and 57 TCR-sequenced participants respectively. Findings and caveats that apply to the study as a whole: Most participants were white British and females outnumbered males, and the authors suggested that clonal diversity may have been underestimated. Vaccine-associated CD4 TCRs spanned the whole spike protein, with dominant responses in regions 160-218 and 743-854. Nearly half of unique spike-specific TCRs reportedly recognized epitopes outside regions mutated in the B.1.351 and B.1.1.7 variants. The 56-69-year group was small, and its depth increase did not reach significance, likely because of low power. Conclusions about previously exposed vaccinees are limited because only six or seven AZD1222 recipients were SARS-CoV-2 seropositive at baseline. After two AZD1222 doses, spike-specific TCR breadth and depth were significantly higher than at day 0 and than in MenACWY recipients. Because no day 14 peak-response samples were available, the repertoires could be characterized only after the peak T cell response.

The time point label on this specimen signifies: baseline before first vaccination. Vaccinee samples were obtained from the UK trials COV001 and COV002, which included a single-blind randomized controlled phase 2/3 trial of AZD1222 (ChAdOx1 nCoV-19) in healthy adults. Trial participant PBMC samples were collected at day 0 and day 28 after the second dose for TCRbeta chain sequencing. The CDR3 regions of human TCRbeta chains were analyzed by immunosequencing. The authors' analysis ran thus. Repertoire TCRs were matched against a reference library of SARS-CoV-2-specific TCRs generated with the MIRA antigen-specificity platform. Breadth meant the fraction of unique TCRs that were SARS-CoV-2-associated, whereas depth meant the fraction of total T cells that were SARS-CoV-2-associated. Using the MIRA data, every spike-specific TCR was mapped to the spike region that the TCR reacted to and assigned to either a CD4 or a CD8 class. Log10-transformed breadth and depth values were compared by one-way ANOVA with Sidak's multiple comparisons tests. The table comes from immuneACCESS by way of TCRdb, which keeps in-frame sequences with V and J called. Part of the clones is missing from these tables; in studies checked, under half for an unresolved V gene and the rest for unknown reasons. V and J calls and clone size are given by that table; D and trimming were obtained from the DNA. The sample yields under 300,000 clones; 80% to 95% were counted once. The top ten hold 0.5% to 0.7% of the sample.

Recombination connected TRBV28 to TRBJ2-2; tentative D gene TRBD2, with 6 bases matching. The receptor's source is an adult in good health. The sequencing used peripheral blood, collected on day 0 of AZD1222 vaccination. The CDR3 corresponds to CASRSPSAGAGELFF. DNA sequence: TGTGCCAGCAGATCACCTAGCGCCGGGGCCGGGGAGCTGTTTTTT. With all but the CDR3 taken from the reference TRBV28 and TRBJ2-2 genes, the full variable domain is: DVKVTQSSRYLVKRTGEKVFLECVQDMDHENMFWYRQDPGLGLRLIYFSYDVKMKEKGDIPEGYSVSREKKERFSLILESASTNQTSMYLCASRSPSAGAGELFFGEGSRLTVL.